The 18 T cell receptor beta chains presented below share a single source sample, sequenced in a study of T cell responses to AZD1222 COVID-19 vaccine. Sequencing was performed with immunoSEQ multiplex PCR; in TCRdb, only in-frame clones are kept and a portion is missing. This repertoire shows about 140,000 clones, approximately 90% found once; its top ten account for 4.7%. The sequencing used peripheral blood, collected on day 0 of AZD1222 vaccination. These receptors were collected from an adult in good health.

This sequence joins TRBV2 and TRBJ1-3, with a possible D match to TRBD1 (5 bases). The germline V gene has CDR1 SNHLY and CDR2 FYNNEI. Trimming cost V 4 bases and J 2 bases, with 12 bases left between them. The CDR3 is 15 residues long. The CDR3 DNA is TGTGCCAGCAGTGTGCAGGGTTCCGCTGGAAACACCATATATTTT. Its protein is CASSVQGSAGNTIYF.

The J gene is TRBJ2-5, the V gene TRBV28, with 7 bases fitting TRBD2. The germline V gene has CDR1 MDHEN and CDR2 SYDVKM. This CDR3 comprises 14 residues. J was trimmed by 7 bases and V by 5 bases; bases with no gene match: 10. DNA of the CDR3: TGTGCCAGCAGTAACTCACTAGCGTACAGGACCCAGTACTTC. Translation: CASSNSLAYRTQYF.

The CDR3, as DNA: TGCGCCAGCAGCCAAGATGGGACAGGTCGACTCTATGGCTACACCTTC. Translating gives CASSQDGTGRLYGYTF. This rearrangement joins TRBV4-1 to TRBJ1-2; the match to TRBD1 covers 8 bases. Germline V gene data show CDR1 as MGHRA and CDR2 as YSYEKL. The CDR3 is 16 residues long. V was clipped by 0 bases and J by 4 bases; unmatched bases: 7.

The chain joins TRBV29-1 to TRBJ1-1, with 7 bases matching TRBD1. Per germline, CDR1 SQVTM and CDR2 ANQGSEA. J lost 1 base, V lost 7 bases, and 3 bases had no gene match. The length of the CDR3 is 12 residues. The CDR3 coding sequence is TGCAGCGGGGGACAGCCGAACACTGAAGCTTTCTTT. The encoded protein is CSGGQPNTEAFF.

The chain employs TRBV29-1 and TRBJ1-1; D possibly corresponds to TRBD1 (5 bases). The germline V and J ends were trimmed by 6 bases and 0 bases, with 11 bases remaining between them. The CDR3 runs 13 residues. Looked up from germline, CDR1 is SQVTM and CDR2 is ANQGSEA. The CDR3 here is CSVYRKMNTEAFF. The CDR3 bases are TGCAGCGTATACAGGAAAATGAACACTGAAGCTTTCTTT.

V is TRBV5-1 and J is TRBJ2-5; D remains unclear. The germline V gene has CDR1 SGHRS and CDR2 YFSETQ. This CDR3 has 12 amino acids. The V end lost 7 bases, the J end lost 2 bases, and 9 bases lay between the germline ends. CDR3 sequence: CASSRRQETQYF. CDR3 nucleotides: TGCGCCAGCTCTCGACGGCAAGAGACCCAGTACTTC.

The J gene is TRBJ1-4, the V gene TRBV2; D gene uncertain. CDR1 and CDR2 (germline): SNHLY, FYNNEI. V lost 2 bases and J lost 3, with 4 bases in between. There are 13 residues in the CDR3. CDR3 in amino acids: CASSERANEKLFF. CDR3 nucleotide sequence: TGTGCCAGCAGTGAACGGGCTAATGAAAAACTGTTTTTT.

This sequence joins TRBV7-9 and TRBJ2-4; D remains unclear. With 1 base removed from V and 0 bases from J, the gap between germline ends came to 13 bases. Germline-derived CDR1 and CDR2 are SEHNR and FQNEAQ (reference sequence). The CDR3 is 17 residues long. DNA for the CDR3: TGTGCCAGCAGCTTAGGACCGAAGAATTTAGCCAAAAACATTCAGTACTTC. Translating it yields CASSLGPKNLAKNIQYF.

The J gene is TRBJ2-3, the V gene TRBV9, with 11 positions matching TRBD2. The J segment lost 2 bases and the V segment lost 3 bases, leaving 8 bases of the junction unmatched. Germline CDR1 SGDLS, CDR2 YYNGEE. The CDR3 covers 17 residues. The CDR3 sequence is CASSAHSGGAPTDTQYF. The CDR3 bases are TGTGCCAGCAGCGCTCATAGCGGGGGGGCCCCCACAGATACGCAGTATTTT.

The chain uses TRBV27 and TRBJ1-1; D unresolved. With 2 bases removed from V and 1 base from J, the gap between germline ends came to 8 bases. Germline loops: CDR1 MNHEY, CDR2 SMNVEV (reference sequence). CDR3 length: 14 amino acids. CDR3 sequence (DNA): TGTGCCAGCAGTTTAAGGACCCAGAACACTGAAGCTTTCTTT. Its protein is CASSLRTQNTEAFF.

This clone was seen only once. V is TRBV9 and J is TRBJ2-7, with 11 bases fitting TRBD2. The CDR3 is 14 amino acids. V lost 4 bases and J lost 3; bases outside the gene matches: 3. CDR1 and CDR2 from the germline V gene are SGDLS and YYNGEE. The CDR3 DNA reads TGTGCCAGCAGCCCGGGACTAGCGGACTACGAGCAGTACTTC. Translated: CASSPGLADYEQYF.

The chain links TRBV20-1 to TRBJ1-1; TRBD1 is a possible D gene (5 bases). The germline CDR1 and CDR2 sequences are DFQATT and SNEGSKA (reference sequence). This CDR3 contains 12 residues. The V end lost 3 bases, the J end lost 6 bases, and 11 bases lay between the germline ends. The CDR3 loop reads CSASGGDAEAFF. CDR3 in DNA: TGCAGTGCTAGTGGAGGGGATGCTGAAGCTTTCTTT.

The chain combines TRBV6-2 or TRBV6-3 with TRBJ2-7; D unresolved. The ends were cut back, 6 bases at V and 0 bases at J, with 12 bases in the middle. This CDR3 is 14 amino acids long. Germline CDR1 and CDR2: MNHEY and SVGEGT. The CDR3 bases are TGTGCCAGCAGCACAAACTCGGGCTCCTACGAGCAGTACTTC. Translation gives CASSTNSGSYEQYF.

The chain uses TRBV30 and TRBJ2-5, with 8 bases aligning to TRBD1. The CDR3 has 15 residues. CDR1 is GTSNPN, CDR2 SVGIG, per germline (reference sequence). Unmatched junction bases numbered 14, after V lost 5 bases and J lost 6 bases. The CDR3, as DNA: TGTGCCTGGCAAAAGGACAGGGCAGGAAGGAAGACCCAGTACTTC. It codes for CAWQKDRAGRKTQYF.

The V gene is TRBV5-1, the J gene TRBJ1-1, with 10 bases matching TRBD1. The J segment lost 0 bases and the V segment lost 2 bases, leaving 7 bases of the junction unmatched. The V gene's germline CDR1 is SGHRS and CDR2 YFSETQ. The CDR3 sequence is 17 residues long. The CDR3 protein is CASSFGDRGALNTEAFF. CDR3 bases: TGCGCCAGCAGCTTCGGGGACAGGGGTGCCCTGAACACTGAAGCTTTCTTT.

The V and J genes are TRBV30 and TRBJ1-2; 7 nucleotides match TRBD1. Germline CDR1 GTSNPN, CDR2 SVGIG (reference sequence). V was clipped by 2 bases and J by 5 bases; unmatched bases: 14. The CDR3 consists of 16 residues. The CDR3 coding sequence is TGTGCCTGGAGTACCCCGGGACAGATTTTGCGATATGGCTACACCTTC. Its protein is CAWSTPGQILRYGYTF.

V and J are TRBV30 and TRBJ2-2, with D perhaps matching TRBD1 (5 bases). Germline V lookup: CDR1 GTSNPN, CDR2 SVGIG (reference sequence). Trimming cost V 0 bases and J 9 bases, with 8 bases left between them. This CDR3 is 12 amino acids long. The CDR3: CAWSVQGWELFF. The CDR3 nucleotides read TGTGCCTGGAGTGTTCAGGGCTGGGAGCTGTTTTTT.

The rearrangement joins TRBV2 to TRBJ1-3; D is undetermined. The V end was cut by 5 bases, the J end by 4 bases, with 9 bases between. CDR3 length: 13 amino acids. Germline CDR1 SNHLY, CDR2 FYNNEI. The CDR3 protein is CASSSRLGNTIYF. CDR3 DNA sequence: TGTGCCAGCAGTTCCCGACTCGGAAACACCATATATTTT.